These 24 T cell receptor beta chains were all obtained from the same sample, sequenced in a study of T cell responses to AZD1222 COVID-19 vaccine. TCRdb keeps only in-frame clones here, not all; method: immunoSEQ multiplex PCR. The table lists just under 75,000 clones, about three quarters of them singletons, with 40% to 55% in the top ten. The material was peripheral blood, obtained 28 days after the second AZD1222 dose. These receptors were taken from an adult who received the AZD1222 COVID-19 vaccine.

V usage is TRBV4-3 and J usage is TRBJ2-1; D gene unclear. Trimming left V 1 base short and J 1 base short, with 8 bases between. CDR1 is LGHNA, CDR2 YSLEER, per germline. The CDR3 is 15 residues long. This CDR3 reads CASSQVSESYNEQFF. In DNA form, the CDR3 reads TGCGCCAGCAGCCAAGTAAGCGAATCCTACAATGAGCAGTTCTTC.

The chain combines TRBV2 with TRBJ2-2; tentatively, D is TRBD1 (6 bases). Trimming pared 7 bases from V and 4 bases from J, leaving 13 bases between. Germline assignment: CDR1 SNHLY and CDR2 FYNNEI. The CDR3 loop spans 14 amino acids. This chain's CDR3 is CASTKGVRTGELFF. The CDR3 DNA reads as TGTGCCAGCACGAAGGGGGTACGCACCGGGGAGCTGTTTTTT.

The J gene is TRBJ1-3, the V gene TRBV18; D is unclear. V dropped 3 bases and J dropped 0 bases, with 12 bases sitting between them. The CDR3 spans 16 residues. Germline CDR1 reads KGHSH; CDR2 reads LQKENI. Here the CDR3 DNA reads TGTGCCAGCTCACCCCCAGGATCCTTCTCTGGAAACACCATATATTTT. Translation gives CASSPPGSFSGNTIYF.

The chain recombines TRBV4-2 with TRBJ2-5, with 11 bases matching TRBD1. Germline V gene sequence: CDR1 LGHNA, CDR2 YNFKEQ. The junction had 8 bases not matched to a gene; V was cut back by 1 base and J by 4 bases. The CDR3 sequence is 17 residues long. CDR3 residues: CASSQALGQGVRETQYF. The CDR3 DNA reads TGTGCCAGCAGCCAAGCCTTGGGACAGGGGGTTCGAGAGACCCAGTACTTC.

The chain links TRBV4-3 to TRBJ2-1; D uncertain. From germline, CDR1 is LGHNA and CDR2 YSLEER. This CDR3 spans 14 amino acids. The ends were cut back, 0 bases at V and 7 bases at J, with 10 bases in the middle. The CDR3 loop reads CASSQEHNGNEQFF. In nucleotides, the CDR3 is TGCGCCAGCAGCCAAGAGCACAACGGGAATGAGCAGTTCTTC.

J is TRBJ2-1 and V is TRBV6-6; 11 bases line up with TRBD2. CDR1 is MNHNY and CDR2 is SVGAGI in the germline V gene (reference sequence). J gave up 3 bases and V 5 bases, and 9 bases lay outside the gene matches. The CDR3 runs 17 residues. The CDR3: CASSPPRTSGFYNEQFF. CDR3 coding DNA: TGTGCCAGCAGTCCCCCCCGGACTAGCGGGTTCTACAATGAGCAGTTCTTC.

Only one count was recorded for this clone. The CDR3 here is CASSQGPGDGYTF. The CDR3 DNA sequence: TGTGCCAGCAGCCAGGGACCGGGGGATGGCTACACCTTC. The chain has TRBV7-3 and TRBJ1-2, with D tentatively TRBD1 (5 bases). CDR3 length: 13 amino acids. Trimming took off 5 bases at V and 6 bases at J, with 13 bases between the two ends. Germline V CDR1 and CDR2: SGHTA, FQGTGA. The full variable domain, completed using reference TRBV7-3 and TRBJ1-2, is GAGVSQTPSNKVTEKGKYVELRCDPISGHTALYWYRQSLGQGPEFLIYFQGTGAADDSGLPNDRFFAVRPEGSVSTLKIQRTERGDSAVYLCASSQGPGDGYTFGSGTRLTVV.

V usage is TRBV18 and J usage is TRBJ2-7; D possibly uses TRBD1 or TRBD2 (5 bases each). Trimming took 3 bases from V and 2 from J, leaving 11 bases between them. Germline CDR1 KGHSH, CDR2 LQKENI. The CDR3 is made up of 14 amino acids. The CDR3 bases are TGTGCCAGCTCACCCCCGGGACGGGCCTACGAGCAGTACTTC. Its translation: CASSPPGRAYEQYF.

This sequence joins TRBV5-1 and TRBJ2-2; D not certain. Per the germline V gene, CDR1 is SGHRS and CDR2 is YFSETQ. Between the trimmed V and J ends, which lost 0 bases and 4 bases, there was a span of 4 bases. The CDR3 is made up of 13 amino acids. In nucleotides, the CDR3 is TGCGCCAGCAGCTTGGTAGTCACCGGGGAGCTGTTTTTT. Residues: CASSLVVTGELFF.

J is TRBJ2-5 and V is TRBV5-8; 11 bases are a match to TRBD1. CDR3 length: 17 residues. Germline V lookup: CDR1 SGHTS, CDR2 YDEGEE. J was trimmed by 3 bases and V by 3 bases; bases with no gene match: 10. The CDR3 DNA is TGTGCCAGCAGCTGGGCCCTCGGACAGGGGGCTGAAGAGACCCAGTACTTC. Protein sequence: CASSWALGQGAEETQYF.

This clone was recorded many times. DNA for the CDR3: TGTGCCAGCAGTTTAGCGGGAGGGTGGACGGATACGCAGTATTTT. Translating gives CASSLAGGWTDTQYF. J is TRBJ2-3 and V is TRBV6-4, with 11 bases fitting TRBD2. CDR3 length: 15 amino acids. Germline CDR1 reads MRHNA; CDR2 reads SNTAGT. V shed 5 bases and J 6 bases; nucleotides not matched to a gene: 7.

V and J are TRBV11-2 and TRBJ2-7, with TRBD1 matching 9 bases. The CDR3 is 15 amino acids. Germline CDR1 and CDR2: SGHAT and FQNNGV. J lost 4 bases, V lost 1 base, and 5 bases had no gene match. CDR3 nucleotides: TGTGCCAGCAGCTTAGTAGCGGACAGGGGTTACGAGCAGTACTTC. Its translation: CASSLVADRGYEQYF.

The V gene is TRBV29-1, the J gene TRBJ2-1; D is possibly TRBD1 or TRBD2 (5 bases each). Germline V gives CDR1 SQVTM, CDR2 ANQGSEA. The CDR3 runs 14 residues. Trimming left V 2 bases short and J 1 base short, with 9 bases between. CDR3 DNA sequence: TGCAGCGTTGAACGGGACCAGTCCTACAATGAGCAGTTCTTC. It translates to CSVERDQSYNEQFF.

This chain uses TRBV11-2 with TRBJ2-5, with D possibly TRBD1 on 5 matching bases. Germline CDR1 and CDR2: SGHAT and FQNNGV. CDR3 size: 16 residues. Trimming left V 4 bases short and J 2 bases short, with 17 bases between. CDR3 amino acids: CASSSYKRQLQETQYF. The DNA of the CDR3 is TGTGCCAGCAGCTCATATAAGAGACAGCTGCAAGAGACCCAGTACTTC.

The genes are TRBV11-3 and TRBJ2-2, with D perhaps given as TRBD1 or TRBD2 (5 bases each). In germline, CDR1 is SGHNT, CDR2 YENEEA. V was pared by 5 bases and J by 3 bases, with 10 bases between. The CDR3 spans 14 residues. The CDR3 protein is CASSRDQDTGELFF. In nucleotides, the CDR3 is TGTGCCAGCAGCAGGGACCAAGACACCGGGGAGCTGTTTTTT. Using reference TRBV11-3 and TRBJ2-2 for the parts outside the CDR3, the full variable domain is EAGVVQSPRYKIIEKKQPVAFWCNPISGHNTLYWYLQNLGQGPELLIRYENEEAVDDSQLPKDRFSAERLKGVDSTLKIQPAELGDSAVYLCASSRDQDTGELFFGEGSRLTVL.

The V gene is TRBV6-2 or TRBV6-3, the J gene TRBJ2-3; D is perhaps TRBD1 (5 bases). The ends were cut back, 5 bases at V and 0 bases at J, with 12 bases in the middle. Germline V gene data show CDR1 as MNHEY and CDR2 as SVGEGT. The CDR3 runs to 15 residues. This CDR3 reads CASSQQVVSTDTQYF. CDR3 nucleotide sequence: TGTGCCAGCAGTCAACAGGTGGTTAGCACAGATACGCAGTATTTT.

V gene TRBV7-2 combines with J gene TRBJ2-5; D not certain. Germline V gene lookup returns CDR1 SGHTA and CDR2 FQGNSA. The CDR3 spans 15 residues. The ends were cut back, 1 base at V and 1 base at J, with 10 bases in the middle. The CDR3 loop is CASSLVGSPQETQYF. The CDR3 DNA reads TGTGCCAGCAGCTTAGTAGGCAGCCCCCAAGAGACCCAGTACTTC.

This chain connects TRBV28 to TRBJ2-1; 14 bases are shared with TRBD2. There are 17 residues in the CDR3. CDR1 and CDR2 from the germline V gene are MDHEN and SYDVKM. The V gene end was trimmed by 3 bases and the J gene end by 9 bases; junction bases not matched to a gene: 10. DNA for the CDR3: TGTGCCAGCAGTTTTTCGTACGGGACTAGCGGGAGAGGTGAGCAGTTCTTC. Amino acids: CASSFSYGTSGRGEQFF. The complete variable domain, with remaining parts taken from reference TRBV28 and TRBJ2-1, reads DVKVTQSSRYLVKRTGEKVFLECVQDMDHENMFWYRQDPGLGLRLIYFSYDVKMKEKGDIPEGYSVSREKKERFSLILESASTNQTSMYLCASSFSYGTSGRGEQFFGPGTRLTVL.

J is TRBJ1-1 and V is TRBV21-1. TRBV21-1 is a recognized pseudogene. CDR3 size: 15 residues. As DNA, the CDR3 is TGTGCCAGCAGCAAAGTCCCGTCGAGTAACGCTGAAGCTTTCTTT. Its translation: CASSKVPSSNAEAFF.

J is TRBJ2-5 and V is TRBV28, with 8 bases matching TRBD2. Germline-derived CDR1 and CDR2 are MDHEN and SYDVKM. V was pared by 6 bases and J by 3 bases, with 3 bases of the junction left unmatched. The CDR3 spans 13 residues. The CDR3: CASSLSGEETQYF. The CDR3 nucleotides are TGTGCCAGCAGCCTTAGCGGGGAAGAGACCCAGTACTTC.

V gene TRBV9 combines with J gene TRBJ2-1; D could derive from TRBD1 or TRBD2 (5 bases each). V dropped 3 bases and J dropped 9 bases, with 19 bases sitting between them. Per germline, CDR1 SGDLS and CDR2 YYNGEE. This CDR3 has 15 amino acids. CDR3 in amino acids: CASSEGLALEGEQFF. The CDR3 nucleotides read TGTGCCAGCAGCGAGGGGCTAGCCCTCGAGGGTGAGCAGTTCTTC.

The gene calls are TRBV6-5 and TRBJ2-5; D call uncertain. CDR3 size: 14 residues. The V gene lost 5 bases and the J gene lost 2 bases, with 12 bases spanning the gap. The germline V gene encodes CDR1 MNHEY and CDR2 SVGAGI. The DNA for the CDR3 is TGTGCCAGCAGTCGCGAGGTGGGGCAAGAGACCCAGTACTTC. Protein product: CASSREVGQETQYF.

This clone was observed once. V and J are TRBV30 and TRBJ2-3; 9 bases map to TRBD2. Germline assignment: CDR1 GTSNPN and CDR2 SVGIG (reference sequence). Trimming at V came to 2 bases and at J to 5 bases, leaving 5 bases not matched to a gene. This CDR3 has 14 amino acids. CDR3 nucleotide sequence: TGTGCCTGGAGTAGAATAGCGGGAGAAGATACGCAGTATTTT. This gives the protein CAWSRIAGEDTQYF. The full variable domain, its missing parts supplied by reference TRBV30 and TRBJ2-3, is SQTIHQWPATLVQPVGSPLSLECTVEGTSNPNLYWYRQAAGRGLQLLFYSVGIGQISSEVPQNLSASRPQDRQFILSSKKLLLSDSGFYLCAWSRIAGEDTQYFGPGTRLTVL.

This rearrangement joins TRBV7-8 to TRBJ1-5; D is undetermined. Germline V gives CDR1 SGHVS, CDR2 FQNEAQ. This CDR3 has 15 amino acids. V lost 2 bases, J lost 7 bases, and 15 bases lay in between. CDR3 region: CASSLSPGLGQPQHF. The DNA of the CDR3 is TGTGCCAGCAGCTTATCTCCCGGGTTGGGCCAGCCCCAGCATTTT.